This TCR beta chain stems from a study of breast tumors, draining lymph nodes, adjacent tissues. Breast cancer patients provided tissue from their axillary draining lymph nodes. Turning to this clonotype: As yet, its antigen is unknown.

Notes on the study in general: Compared with lymph nodes, tumors were less diverse; compared with nontumor tissue, more.

TCRdb fed the multiplex PCR reads into MiXCR, producing one record per CDR3 protein. The sample shows about 180,000 distinct CDR3 sequences, roughly a third of them seen only once. CDR1 is SNHLY and CDR2 is FYNNEI in the germline V gene. Deletions cut 7 bases from V and 1 base from J, with 10 bases between. The CDR3 runs 13 residues. The receptor was derived from a female donor with breast cancer. Some clones in this sample may be carry-over from other donors' samples. The gene calls are TRBV2 and TRBJ1-1; D not certain. Sequenced material: axillary lymph node tissue. The CDR3 region is CASTPWTNTEAFF. In DNA, the CDR3 is TGTGCCAGCACCCCTTGGACGAACACTGAAGCTTTCTTT.